Below, one T cell receptor (beta chain) is given with its context. Profiling relied on immunoSEQ multiplex PCR, and the TCRdb table lists in-frame clones only, not all of them. The sample has some 190,000 clones, 85% seen once. This entry belongs to a study of blood T cell repertoires in COVID-19. Study as a whole: PBMCs, B-cell-depleted T cells, or T cells provided the cDNA or gDNA that made up the material.

Sequenced sample: peripheral blood. The receptor comes from a woman aged 55-75 years with acute or convalescent COVID-19.

The CDR3 here is CASSEGAYEQYV. The CDR3 nucleotides are TGTGCCAGCAGTGAAGGCGCTTACGAGCAGTACGTC. The chain uses TRBV6-1 and TRBJ2-7; the D is unclear. Trimming cost V 1 base and J 4 bases, with 5 bases left between them. Per germline, CDR1 MNHNS and CDR2 SASEGT. This CDR3 region has 12 residues.